These 6 T cell receptor beta chains came from one sample sequenced in a study of T-cell memory formation after mild COVID-19 (dated by TCRdb to the early 2020s). The library was produced with 5' RACE. Sequencing was performed on an Illumina NovaSeq 6000. The public reads were reanalyzed by TCRdb: fastp trimming at Q25, MiXCR alignment, in-frame beta chains only. Entries are consolidated by CDR3 protein sequence, retaining the most common genes and DNA. This sample has a few hundred thousand distinct CDR3 sequences in its table, and 15% to 20% of those were observed once. The top ten clones comprise approximately 20% of the sample. Sequencing input: PBMCs or a T cell subset sorted from them (not recorded which). The origin of the receptors is a young man who had mild COVID-19 (a few samples of this study predate the infection). The sample titles of this study are shuffled in the database, so cell type and time point are left out; the donor was told from shared clones.

The rearrangement uses TRBV7-2 and TRBJ2-5, with 7 bases aligning to TRBD1. Germline CDR1 SGHTA, CDR2 FQGNSA. There are 15 residues in the CDR3. Germline trimming cut 2 bases from V and 5 bases from J; bases unmatched to any gene: 8. CDR3 sequence reads: CASSLTRQGGETQYF. CDR3 sequence (DNA): TGTGCCAGCAGCTTAACTAGACAGGGCGGGGAGACCCAGTACTTC.

The rearrangement joins TRBV18 to TRBJ1-1; D is unresolved. Trimming removed 2 bases at V and 1 base at J, with 5 bases between. This CDR3 contains 13 residues. Germline values: CDR1 KGHSH, CDR2 LQKENI. The CDR3 sequence: CASSPDWNTEAFF. DNA for the CDR3: TGTGCCAGCTCACCAGACTGGAACACTGAAGCTTTCTTT.

This clonotype was observed a few times. The chain carries TRBV27 and TRBJ2-2; TRBD1 might be the D (5 bases). CDR3 length: 14 amino acids. V was cut by 3 bases and J by 4 bases, with 9 bases left in between. From germline, CDR1 is MNHEY and CDR2 SMNVEV (reference sequence). The CDR3 reads CASSFPGITGELFF. CDR3 nucleotide sequence: TGTGCCAGCAGTTTTCCAGGGATCACCGGGGAGCTGTTTTTT.

This CDR3 reads CASSKDETNEQFF. The CDR3 nucleotides read TGTGCCAGCAGCAAGGACGAGACCAATGAGCAGTTCTTC. V usage is TRBV9 and J usage is TRBJ2-1; D gene unclear. Germline V CDR1 and CDR2: SGDLS, YYNGEE. CDR3 size: 13 residues. Deletions cut 4 bases from V and 6 bases from J, with 11 bases between.

A few counts support this clonotype. The chain couples TRBV3-1 to TRBJ2-5, with 12 positions matching TRBD2. The CDR3 is 17 residues long. CDR1 LGHDT and CDR2 YNNKEL come from the germline V gene (reference sequence). J was trimmed by 2 bases and V by 0 bases; bases with no gene match: 4. CDR3 nucleotide sequence: TGTGCCAGCAGCCAAGATGGACTAGCGGGGAGTCAAGAGACCCAGTACTTC. Protein product: CASSQDGLAGSQETQYF.

The chain recombines TRBV2 with TRBJ2-7; D call uncertain. The V and J ends lost 3 bases and 3 bases respectively, with 6 bases between them. CDR1 is SNHLY, CDR2 FYNNEI, per germline. The CDR3 loop spans 12 amino acids. This CDR3 is CASSDTFYEQYV. The CDR3 DNA reads TGTGCCAGCAGTGACACCTTCTACGAGCAGTACGTC.